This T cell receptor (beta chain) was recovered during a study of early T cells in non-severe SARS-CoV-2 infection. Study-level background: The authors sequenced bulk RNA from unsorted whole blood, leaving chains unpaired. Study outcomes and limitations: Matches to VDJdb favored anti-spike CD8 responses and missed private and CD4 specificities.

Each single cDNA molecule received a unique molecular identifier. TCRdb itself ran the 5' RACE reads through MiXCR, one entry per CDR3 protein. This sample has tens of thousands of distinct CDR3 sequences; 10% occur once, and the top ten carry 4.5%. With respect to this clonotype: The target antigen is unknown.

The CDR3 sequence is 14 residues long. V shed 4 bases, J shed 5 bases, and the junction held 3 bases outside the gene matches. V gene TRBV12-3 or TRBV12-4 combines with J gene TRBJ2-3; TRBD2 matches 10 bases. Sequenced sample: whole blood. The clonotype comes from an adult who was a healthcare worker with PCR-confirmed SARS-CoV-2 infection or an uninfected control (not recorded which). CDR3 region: CASSSSGRIDTQYF. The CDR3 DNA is TGTGCCAGCAGTTCTAGCGGGAGAATAGATACGCAGTATTTT.